These T cell receptor beta chains were read from a single sample in a study of shared clonotypes between healthy human individuals. Generated by immunoSEQ multiplex PCR, the TCRdb table keeps only in-frame clones and is missing some. The sample has 1,500,000 or so clones; around 98.5% are singletons. Source material: naive CD4+ T cells sorted from blood. The receptors stem from a man aged 25 to 40 in good health. The CDR3 runs from the conserved cysteine through the conserved F or W. D genes are given only for firm matches. The size field is filled for only some rows; it gives once, few, many or a size class.

size: NA
D: TRBD2
J: TRBJ2-1
V: TRBV14
CDR3: CASSQLTSGLNEQFF
DNA: TGTGCCAGCAGCCAACTGACTAGCGGTTTGAATGAGCAGTTCTTC

size: NA
D: NA
J: TRBJ2-5
V: TRBV18
CDR3: CASSSTGPGAQQETQYF
DNA: TGTGCCAGCTCATCCACAGGGCCCGGAGCTCAACAAGAGACCCAGTACTTC

size: NA
D: TRBD2
J: TRBJ2-1
V: TRBV4-3
CDR3: CASSQVSTSGAYNEQFF
DNA: TGCGCCAGCAGCCAAGTGTCAACTAGCGGGGCATACAATGAGCAGTTCTTC

size: NA
D: NA
J: TRBJ1-1
V: TRBV9
CDR3: CASSPQFGRSLAFF
DNA: TGTGCCAGCAGCCCCCAGTTCGGGCGGAGTTTGGCTTTCTTT

size: NA
D: TRBD1
J: TRBJ2-7
V: TRBV6-5
CDR3: CASRGHRGPYEQYF
DNA: TGTGCCAGCAGGGGTCACAGGGGCCCCTACGAGCAGTACTTC

size: once
D: NA
J: TRBJ2-3
V: TRBV7-8
CDR3: CASSSPVSDTQYF
DNA: TGTGCCAGCAGCTCCCCTGTTTCAGATACGCAGTATTTT

size: NA
D: TRBD1
J: TRBJ2-3
V: TRBV7-9
CDR3: CASSLEGRGRFDTQYF
DNA: TGTGCCAGCAGCTTAGAGGGCAGGGGGCGATTCGATACGCAGTATTTT

size: NA
D: NA
J: TRBJ1-1
V: TRBV6-4
CDR3: CASTGRQGGTEAFF
DNA: TGTGCCAGCACCGGCCGCCAGGGAGGTACTGAAGCTTTCTTT

size: NA
D: TRBD1
J: TRBJ2-6
V: TRBV7-9
CDR3: CASSPPRDRQSSGANVLTF
DNA: TGTGCCAGCAGCCCACCCCGGGACAGGCAATCGTCTGGGGCCAACGTCCTGACTTTC

size: NA
D: TRBD2
J: TRBJ2-1
V: TRBV6-4
CDR3: CASSELAGGRGNEQFF
DNA: TGTGCCAGCAGTGAACTAGCGGGAGGGAGGGGGAATGAGCAGTTCTTC

size: NA
D: TRBD2
J: TRBJ2-1
V: TRBV6-5
CDR3: CASTAGGREQFF
DNA: TGTGCCAGCACAGCGGGAGGACGTGAGCAGTTCTTC

size: NA
D: TRBD1
J: TRBJ2-7
V: TRBV7-9
CDR3: CASSRGLGQGTYEQYF
DNA: TGTGCCAGCAGTCGAGGACTGGGACAGGGGACCTACGAGCAGTACTTC

size: NA
D: NA
J: TRBJ2-1
V: TRBV15
CDR3: CATSRDTSVQIF
DNA: TGTGCCACCAGCAGAGATACGTCAGTTCAGATCTTC

size: NA
D: TRBD1
J: TRBJ2-7
V: TRBV5-1
CDR3: CASSLSTGGVSYEQYF
DNA: TGCGCCAGCAGCTTGTCGACAGGGGGGGTATCCTACGAGCAGTACTTC

size: NA
D: NA
J: TRBJ1-2
V: TRBV10-3
CDR3: CAISDRETNYGYTF
DNA: TGTGCCATCAGTGACAGGGAAACGAACTATGGCTACACCTTC

size: NA
D: NA
J: TRBJ2-1
V: TRBV28
CDR3: CASMSLGTHYNEQFF
DNA: TGTGCCAGCATGTCTTTAGGGACCCACTACAATGAGCAGTTCTTC

size: NA
D: NA
J: TRBJ2-1
V: TRBV20-1
CDR3: CSAGGLNEQFF
DNA: TGCAGTGCTGGGGGCCTCAATGAGCAGTTCTTC

size: NA
D: TRBD1
J: TRBJ1-2
V: TRBV28
CDR3: CASADRMNYGYTF
DNA: TGTGCCAGCGCGGACAGGATGAACTATGGCTACACCTTC

size: NA
D: TRBD1
J: TRBJ2-7
V: TRBV9
CDR3: CASSVAGRTGGDEQYF
DNA: TGTGCCAGCAGCGTAGCCGGGAGGACAGGGGGCGACGAGCAGTACTTC

size: NA
D: NA
J: TRBJ2-4
V: TRBV7-6
CDR3: CASSLGHNDIQYF
DNA: TGTGCCAGCAGCTTAGGCCATAATGACATTCAGTACTTC

size: once
D: NA
J: TRBJ2-7
V: TRBV4-3
CDR3: CASSQRGGTRAMEQYF
DNA: TGCGCCAGCAGCCAGAGGGGCGGGACACGAGCAATGGAGCAGTACTTC

size: NA
D: NA
J: TRBJ2-2
V: TRBV7-6
CDR3: CASSPSVTGELFF
DNA: TGTGCCAGCAGCCCTAGTGTGACCGGGGAGCTGTTTTTT

size: NA
D: NA
J: TRBJ2-6
V: TRBV6-6
CDR3: CASSPVGGLGANVLTF
DNA: TGTGCCAGCAGTCCCGTTGGGGGCTTGGGGGCCAACGTCCTGACTTTC

size: once
D: TRBD1
J: TRBJ1-2
V: TRBV28
CDR3: CASLPPGQGNGYTF
DNA: TGTGCCAGCCTCCCACCTGGACAGGGGAACGGCTACACCTTC

size: NA
D: NA
J: TRBJ2-1
V: TRBV28
CDR3: CASSSPLASRSYNEQFF
DNA: TGTGCCAGCAGTTCCCCCTTGGCTAGCCGCTCCTACAATGAGCAGTTCTTC

size: NA
D: TRBD2
J: TRBJ2-7
V: TRBV7-2
CDR3: CASSSHSGPYEQYF
DNA: TGTGCCAGCAGCTCTCATAGCGGGCCGTACGAGCAGTACTTC

size: NA
D: NA
J: TRBJ2-7
V: TRBV11-2
CDR3: CASSLEQGSYEQYF
DNA: TGTGCCAGCAGCTTGGAACAGGGCTCCTACGAGCAGTACTTC

size: NA
D: NA
J: TRBJ2-3
V: TRBV29-1
CDR3: CSGVLGDTQYF
DNA: TGCAGCGGGGTCCTGGGTGATACGCAGTATTTT

size: NA
D: TRBD1
J: TRBJ1-4
V: TRBV5-1
CDR3: CASSLEGTGLRKPLFF
DNA: TGCGCCAGCAGCTTGGAAGGGACAGGGCTTAGAAAACCACTGTTTTTT

size: once
D: NA
J: TRBJ1-3
V: TRBV18
CDR3: CASSPREIRPGNTIYF
DNA: TGTGCCAGCTCCCCTCGGGAAATCCGGCCCGGAAACACCATATATTTT

size: NA
D: TRBD1
J: TRBJ1-4
V: TRBV5-1
CDR3: CASSRGTVGEKLFF
DNA: TGCGCCAGCAGCCGCGGGACAGTCGGGGAAAAACTGTTTTTT

size: NA
D: NA
J: TRBJ2-7
V: TRBV10-2
CDR3: CASSESAGSGEQYF
DNA: TGCGCCAGCAGTGAGTCGGCTGGTTCGGGCGAGCAGTACTTC

size: NA
D: NA
J: TRBJ2-7
V: TRBV6-1
CDR3: CASRRDAIEQYF
DNA: TGTGCCAGCAGGAGGGACGCCATCGAGCAGTACTTC

size: NA
D: NA
J: TRBJ2-1
V: TRBV11-3
CDR3: CASSFDGEQFF
DNA: TGTGCCAGCAGCTTTGACGGTGAGCAGTTCTTC

size: NA
D: NA
J: TRBJ2-7
V: TRBV25-1
CDR3: CASSDLRGSSSYEQYF
DNA: TGTGCCAGCAGTGATCTTCGGGGCTCTAGCTCCTACGAGCAGTACTTC

size: NA
D: TRBD1
J: TRBJ2-1
V: TRBV15
CDR3: CATSRLRQGNEQFF
DNA: TGTGCCACCAGCAGACTGCGACAGGGGAATGAGCAGTTCTTC

size: NA
D: NA
J: TRBJ1-3
V: TRBV5-1
CDR3: CASSYLGLYSGNTIYF
DNA: TGCGCCAGCAGCTACCTTGGGCTATACTCTGGAAACACCATATATTTT

size: NA
D: NA
J: TRBJ1-2
V: TRBV28
CDR3: CASSLGGGIRSNYGYTF
DNA: TGTGCCAGCAGTTTGGGAGGCGGCATAAGAAGCAACTATGGCTACACCTTC

size: NA
D: NA
J: TRBJ1-1
V: TRBV7-9
CDR3: CASSPRGGDTEAFF
DNA: TGTGCCAGCAGCCCCCGAGGTGGGGACACTGAAGCTTTCTTT

size: NA
D: NA
J: TRBJ1-1
V: TRBV18
CDR3: CASSPSMRNEAFF
DNA: TGTGCCAGCTCACCGAGCATGAGAAATGAAGCTTTCTTT

size: NA
D: NA
J: TRBJ1-3
V: TRBV5-1
CDR3: CASSLTDSGNTIYF
DNA: TGCGCCAGCAGCTTAACGGACTCTGGAAACACCATATATTTT

size: NA
D: TRBD1
J: TRBJ1-5
V: TRBV6-1
CDR3: CASSERDRGNQPQHF
DNA: TGTGCCAGCAGTGAAAGGGACAGGGGGAATCAGCCCCAGCATTTT